This TCR beta chain came from a study of cytomegalovirus exposure and HLA in healthy donors. This CDR3 has 13 amino acids. The germline CDR1 and CDR2 sequences are MNHEY and SVGAGI. V was pared by 7 bases and J by 1 base, with 11 bases between. 60 Vbeta and 13 Jbeta primers were used in PCR. Methods used by the authors: Later analysis identified some 80 million unique TCR beta chains, approximately 10 million shared. The protocol was immunoSEQ multiplex PCR, while the TCRdb copy is restricted to in-frame clones and leaves out a portion. The V and J calls and clone size are taken from that table; D and trimming were inferred from the DNA. The repertoire consists of about 200,000 clones, with approximately 88% occurring once and the leading ten covering under 0.85%. The donors (healthy individuals) were bone marrow donors. With regard to this clone: Its antigen is unknown.

Study-wide results and caveats: Later work showed greater clonal expansion in HLA-associated TCR beta chains than in equally common others.

The clonotype comes from a boy aged 2 to 10 in good health and CMV-seronegative. The sequenced sample consisted of PBMCs. This chain uses TRBV6-5 with TRBJ2-7; D unclear. CDR3 nucleotide sequence: TGTGCCAGCACCCTTGGTCGGTCCTACGAGCAGTACTTC. Protein product: CASTLGRSYEQYF.